This T cell receptor (beta chain) was captured by sequencing in a study of cytomegalovirus exposure and HLA in healthy donors. PCR was performed using 60 Vbeta and 13 Jbeta primers. TCRdb's copy holds only in-frame clones and misses some; the assay was immunoSEQ multiplex PCR. The table lists around 130,000 clones, around three quarters of them singletons. Whole-study results and caveats: Investigators reported 164 TCR beta chains as tied to cytomegalovirus. The only immune exposure information that was available was CMV serostatus.

The germline V and J ends were trimmed by 2 bases and 0 bases, with 17 bases remaining between them. This CDR3 comprises 19 residues. The germline CDR1 and CDR2 sequences are SNHLY and FYNNEI. In the case of this clone: Its antigen remains unknown.

The clonotype was recovered from a male donor in good health and CMV-seronegative. Sequencing was done on a sample of PBMCs. The J gene is TRBJ2-6, the V gene TRBV2, with a possible D match to TRBD2 (5 bases). Here the CDR3 reads CASSEILGSGVSGANVLTF. CDR3 bases: TGTGCCAGCAGTGAAATCTTGGGGAGCGGCGTCTCTGGGGCCAACGTCCTGACTTTC.